One sample yielded the 24 T cell receptor beta chains listed below, sequenced in a study of human T cells and chemical hapten exposure. Stated time point: patch test 1, 2 weeks after DPC sensitization. Sample treatment: therapeutic diphenylcyclopropenone sensitization with weekly scalp DPC. TCRdb called the RACE reads again in MiXCR, with one record for every CDR3 protein. The sample shows around 50,000 distinct CDR3 sequences, 9% to 9.5% of them seen only once. Material: whole blood, obtained in connection with sensitization to the hapten diphenylcyclopropenone (DPC). These TCRs come from a woman between 50 and 59 years old with alopecia areata. Some clones in this sample may be carry-over from other donors' samples.

The chain employs TRBV12-3 or TRBV12-4 and TRBJ2-7; D gene unclear. V was shortened by 5 bases and J by 2 bases, with 4 bases between the two germline ends. CDR3 length: 11 amino acids. CDR3 region: CASSTTYEQYF. The CDR3 nucleotides are TGTGCCAGCAGTACAACCTACGAGCAGTACTTC.

This clonotype was seen only a few times. The V gene is TRBV28, the J gene TRBJ2-1; D remains ambiguous. The germline V gene encodes CDR1 MDHEN and CDR2 SYDVKM. The V gene lost 4 bases and the J gene lost 10 bases, with 11 bases spanning the gap. The CDR3 has 12 residues. The CDR3 loop reads CASSYMSGEQFF. DNA of the CDR3: TGTGCCAGCAGTTACATGAGTGGGGAGCAGTTCTTC.

This clonotype was seen ten or more times. V gene TRBV20-1 combines with J gene TRBJ2-7, with D perhaps TRBD2 (6 bases). The CDR3 contains 12 residues. Trimming pared 6 bases from V and 6 bases from J, leaving 15 bases between. Germline CDR1 DFQATT, CDR2 SNEGSKA (reference sequence). The CDR3 region has the DNA TGCAGTGCCCGCGGCGGGGTTGGCGAGCAGTACTTC. Protein product: CSARGGVGEQYF.

V and J are TRBV5-5 and TRBJ2-5, with TRBD1 matching over 10 bases. Germline V gives CDR1 SGHKS, CDR2 YYEKEE (reference sequence). The CDR3 length is 14 residues. The V and J ends lost 5 bases and 9 bases, in that order; junction bases with no gene match: 10. The CDR3 sequence is CASRDGQGERSQYF. Here the CDR3 DNA reads TGTGCCAGCAGGGATGGACAGGGGGAAAGATCCCAGTACTTC.

This clonotype showed up just a few times. This chain uses TRBV5-1 with TRBJ1-1; D gene unclear. There are 14 residues in the CDR3. Between the trimmed V and J ends, which lost 0 bases and 4 bases, there was a span of 10 bases. The germline CDR1 and CDR2 sequences are SGHRS and YFSETQ. This CDR3 is CASSLGGRRTEAFF. CDR3 DNA sequence: TGCGCCAGCAGCTTGGGGGGAAGGCGCACTGAAGCTTTCTTT.

Ten or more counts support this clonotype. V and J are TRBV30 and TRBJ1-2; 7 positions agree with TRBD1. Germline V CDR1 and CDR2: GTSNPN, SVGIG (reference sequence). CDR3 length: 13 amino acids. The trim removed 2 bases at V and 3 bases at J, leaving 3 bases unmatched. DNA of the CDR3: TGTGCCTGGAGTCAAACAGGGGACTATGGCTACACCTTC. Residues: CAWSQTGDYGYTF.

The sample holds a few counts of this clonotype. The rearrangement joins TRBV7-2 to TRBJ1-5; D ambiguous. Trimming removed 5 bases at V and 4 bases at J, with 12 bases between. The germline gives CDR1 SGHTA, CDR2 FQGNSA. This CDR3 comprises 14 residues. For the CDR3, the DNA is TGTGCCAGCAGCGCCGCAGGTCGGAATCAGCCCCAGCATTTT. Its protein is CASSAAGRNQPQHF.

Only a few counts were recorded for this clonotype. The CDR3 DNA follows: TGCGCCAGCAGCTTGGGGGCTAGCGGCTATGAGCAGTTCTTC. Residues: CASSLGASGYEQFF. V usage is TRBV5-1 and J usage is TRBJ2-1; TRBD2 matches at 7 bases. This CDR3 comprises 14 residues. The V segment lost 0 bases and the J segment 8 bases; nucleotides outside the gene matches: 5. Germline-derived CDR1 and CDR2 are SGHRS and YFSETQ.

This clonotype was picked up many times. V is TRBV7-2 and J is TRBJ2-5; perhaps TRBD1 as D (8 bases). Per the germline V gene, CDR1 is SGHTA and CDR2 is FQGNSA. The V gene lost 4 bases and the J gene lost 5 bases, with 20 bases spanning the gap. The CDR3 length is 16 residues. This chain's CDR3 is CASSSGGSRGAETQYF. The CDR3 DNA reads as TGTGCCAGCAGCTCAGGGGGCTCCCGGGGGGCGGAGACCCAGTACTTC.

The chain has TRBV30 and TRBJ1-2, with D unresolved. V was pared by 0 bases and J by 8 bases, with 13 bases between. The CDR3 is 13 residues long. Germline CDR1 GTSNPN, CDR2 SVGIG (reference sequence). CDR3 bases: TGTGCCTGGAGTGTACATGAGGGATTAGGCTACACCTTC. Amino acid sequence: CAWSVHEGLGYTF.

V gene TRBV19 combines with J gene TRBJ1-4, with D unresolved. In germline, CDR1 is LNHDA, CDR2 SQIVND (reference sequence). This CDR3 spans 13 amino acids. Trimming stripped 7 bases from V and 8 bases from J, with 14 bases between. The CDR3 is CASTAVAGEKLFF. CDR3 coding DNA: TGTGCCAGTACGGCGGTAGCGGGAGAAAAACTGTTTTTT.

The chain links TRBV28 to TRBJ2-5, with 7 nucleotides matching TRBD1. V lost 5 bases and J lost 13; bases outside the gene matches: 7. The germline V gene has CDR1 MDHEN and CDR2 SYDVKM. The CDR3 spans 11 residues. CDR3 sequence reads: CASSTLTGPYF. DNA for the CDR3: TGTGCCAGCAGTACCCTGACAGGGCCGTACTTC.

There are a few counts of this clonotype. The genes are TRBV6-1 and TRBJ2-3; tentative D call: TRBD1 (6 bases). Germline assignment: CDR1 MNHNS and CDR2 SASEGT. Trimming left V 4 bases short and J 3 bases short, with 14 bases between. The CDR3 runs to 15 residues. CDR3 sequence reads: CASSGTVDVTDTQYF. In nucleotides, the CDR3 is TGTGCCAGCAGTGGGACAGTAGACGTGACAGATACGCAGTATTTT.

This clonotype has more than one count but fewer than ten. The J gene is TRBJ2-3, the V gene TRBV9, with D unresolved. Germline V gives CDR1 SGDLS, CDR2 YYNGEE. This CDR3 is 13 amino acids long. V was trimmed by 3 bases and J by 5 bases, leaving 10 bases between them. CDR3 nucleotide sequence: TGTGCCAGCAGCGACCCCACAGTAGATACGCAGTATTTT. This translates into CASSDPTVDTQYF.

In this sample, this clonotype turned up a few times. The chain combines TRBV29-1 with TRBJ2-1; TRBD2 aligns across 12 bases. The germline V gene encodes CDR1 SQVTM and CDR2 ANQGSEA. The CDR3 sequence is 14 residues long. The J segment lost 6 bases and the V segment lost 7 bases, leaving 7 bases of the junction unmatched. DNA of the CDR3: TGCAGCGCCCAACCTAGCGGGAGGGCCAATGAGCAGTTCTTC. This codes for CSAQPSGRANEQFF.

V usage is TRBV7-2 and J usage is TRBJ2-3, with D perhaps matching TRBD2 (5 bases). V shed 6 bases and J shed 0 bases, with 13 bases lying between them. Germline V gives CDR1 SGHTA, CDR2 FQGNSA. The CDR3 runs 15 residues. The CDR3 loop is CASRRTGFSTDTQYF. CDR3 DNA sequence: TGTGCCAGCAGGCGTACGGGGTTCAGCACAGATACGCAGTATTTT.

This clonotype has only a few counts. The genes are TRBV6-1 and TRBJ2-7, with D unresolved. This CDR3 comprises 14 residues. With 2 bases removed from V and 6 bases from J, the gap between germline ends came to 14 bases. Germline CDR1 reads MNHNS; CDR2 reads SASEGT. The CDR3 region is CASSENTGWSEQYF. The CDR3 DNA reads TGTGCCAGCAGTGAAAACACCGGGTGGAGCGAGCAGTACTTC.

This clonotype was seen ten or more times. CDR3 sequence reads: CAISTGLEIDTQYF. As DNA, the CDR3 is TGTGCCATCAGTACCGGACTAGAGATAGATACGCAGTATTTT. The chain employs TRBV10-3 and TRBJ2-3; TRBD2 matches at 7 bases. There are 14 residues in the CDR3. V dropped 5 bases and J dropped 5; count of bases not matched to a gene: 7. The germline gives CDR1 ENHRY, CDR2 SYGVKD.

This chain links TRBV14 with TRBJ2-1; 12 nucleotides match TRBD2. V was pared by 4 bases and J by 15 bases, with 4 bases of the junction left unmatched. The CDR3 consists of 12 residues. CDR1 is SGHDN and CDR2 is FVKESK in the germline V gene. Here the CDR3 DNA reads TGTGCCAGCAGCCCACTAGCGGGAGGTCTGTTCTTC. It codes for CASSPLAGGLFF.

This clonotype was seen many times. V is TRBV30 and J is TRBJ2-7, with TRBD2 as a possible D gene (5 bases). CDR1 is GTSNPN, CDR2 SVGIG, per germline (reference sequence). V was pared by 1 base and J by 7 bases, with 14 bases between. The CDR3 covers 13 residues. CDR3 nucleotide sequence: TGTGCCTGGAGTGAGACATGGACGGGGGAGCAGTACTTC. Encoded protein: CAWSETWTGEQYF.

V is TRBV19 and J is TRBJ1-2; D uncertain. The V and J ends lost 5 bases and 4 bases respectively, with 14 bases between them. The CDR3 has 14 residues. CDR1 and CDR2 from the germline V gene are LNHDA and SQIVND (reference sequence). In nucleotides, the CDR3 is TGTGCCAGTAGTTTGACCGCGAAACCCTATGGCTACACCTTC. As protein: CASSLTAKPYGYTF.

In regard to this clonotype: A much larger clonotype is one base distant, so this may be a read error. The genes are TRBV12-3 or TRBV12-4 and TRBJ2-1; no firm D call. The CDR3 runs to 15 residues. Written as DNA, the CDR3 is TGTTCCAGCAGTTTATGGCTAGACCCCTACAATGAGCAGTTCTTC. Translation: CSSSLWLDPYNEQFF.

At least ten counts were recorded for this clonotype. The rearrangement joins TRBV9 to TRBJ2-4; TRBD2 matches at 10 bases. The CDR3 runs to 14 residues. Germline V gives CDR1 SGDLS, CDR2 YYNGEE. V trimming: 4 bases; J trimming: 9 bases; junction bases outside the gene matches: 7. CDR3 residues: CASSPSGRSGIQYF. The CDR3 DNA sequence: TGTGCCAGCAGCCCTAGCGGGAGATCCGGCATTCAGTACTTC.

This clonotype was seen at least ten times. The V and J genes are TRBV6-2 or TRBV6-3 and TRBJ1-1; maybe TRBD1 (6 bases). In germline, CDR1 is MNHEY, CDR2 SVGEGT. Trimming stripped 5 bases from V and 4 bases from J, with 14 bases between. The CDR3 is made up of 14 amino acids. CDR3: CASSTRTVRTEAFF. The DNA of the CDR3 is TGTGCCAGCAGTACCCGGACAGTTCGCACTGAAGCTTTCTTT.